This T cell receptor beta chain was sequenced in a study of shared clonotypes between healthy human individuals. The study, taken as a whole, reports: Estimated clonotype richness was generally higher in naive than memory subsets.

Trimming stripped 5 bases from V and 7 bases from J, with 6 bases between. The CDR3 spans 10 residues. The germline gives CDR1 SGHAT, CDR2 FQNNGV. Sequencing was performed with immunoSEQ multiplex PCR; in TCRdb, only in-frame clones are kept and a portion is missing. Of roughly 300,000 clones in the sample, around 90% were seen once. The healthy adult donors were HIV-negative and reported no recent acute infections or vaccinations. Nashville, Tennessee was home to all donors, each a Caucasian adult. A remark on this clone: Its specificity is not known.

This TCR came from a man younger than 30 in good health. What was sequenced was memory CD8+ T cells sorted from blood. As for subset: CD45RO+ cells pooled with CCR7-negative TemRA cells. The gene calls are TRBV11-2 and TRBJ2-7, with D hard to call. CDR3 sequence: CASSEWEQYF. The CDR3 DNA follows: TGTGCCAGCAGCGAATGGGAGCAGTACTTC.